The 25 T cell receptor beta chains below all came from one sample that was sequenced in a study of OX40 agonist ivuxolimab in advanced cancers. Generated by immunoSEQ multiplex PCR, the TCRdb table keeps only in-frame clones and is missing some. The table has tens of thousands of clones, around 86% seen once. Sequencing was performed on CD4+ or CD8+ T cells sorted from blood, taken in a trial of the OX40 agonist ivuxolimab. Receptor source: an adult with an advanced solid tumor such as melanoma, head and neck, liver or kidney cancer.

The J gene is TRBJ1-2, the V gene TRBV6-6; D may be TRBD1 (6 bases). The CDR3 spans 14 residues. Germline assignment: CDR1 MNHNY and CDR2 SVGAGI (reference sequence). Trimming pared 5 bases from V and 2 bases from J, leaving 12 bases between. CDR3: CASSKGEGNYGYTF. CDR3 nucleotide sequence: TGTGCCAGCAGTAAGGGGGAAGGCAACTATGGCTACACCTTC.

The J gene is TRBJ2-1, the V gene TRBV28; 7 bases map to TRBD1. CDR1 MDHEN and CDR2 SYDVKM come from the germline V gene. CDR3 length: 16 residues. V gave up 7 bases and J gave up 2 bases; unmatched junction bases: 11. The CDR3 coding sequence is TGTGCCAGCACCAAGGCAGGGGGTGTGGCCTACAATGAGCAGTTCTTC. Protein sequence: CASTKAGGVAYNEQFF.

The V and J genes are TRBV28 and TRBJ2-5; 7 bases are shared with TRBD2. There are 14 residues in the CDR3. Germline trimming cut 4 bases from V and 4 bases from J; bases unmatched to any gene: 6. The germline CDR1 and CDR2 sequences are MDHEN and SYDVKM. The CDR3 spells CASSYPGRGETQYF. The CDR3 coding sequence is TGTGCCAGCAGTTATCCAGGGAGGGGAGAGACCCAGTACTTC.

V is TRBV6-1 and J is TRBJ1-2; D possibly corresponds to TRBD1 (5 bases). This CDR3 is 13 amino acids long. Trimming cost V 6 bases and J 2 bases, with 10 bases left between them. Germline V gene lookup returns CDR1 MNHNS and CDR2 SASEGT. Here the CDR3 reads CASRPGTNYGYTF. CDR3 DNA: TGTGCCAGCAGGCCCGGGACCAACTATGGCTACACCTTC.

The V call is TRBV6-5, the J call TRBJ1-2, with D perhaps matching TRBD1 (5 bases). Trimming stripped 2 bases from V and 5 bases from J, with 12 bases between. This CDR3 has 14 residues. The germline V gene has CDR1 MNHEY and CDR2 SVGAGI. CDR3 protein: CASSYLGRVYGYTF. DNA of the CDR3: TGTGCCAGCAGTTACCTGGGACGGGTTTATGGCTACACCTTC.

The chain combines TRBV7-8 with TRBJ1-1; D gene ambiguous. The CDR3 spans 15 residues. Germline CDR1 SGHVS, CDR2 FQNEAQ. Trimming removed 7 bases at V and 6 bases at J, with 21 bases between. The CDR3 DNA sequence: TGTGCCAGCACGCCCCGATGGCAATCGGGCCCTGAAGCTTTCTTT. Translated: CASTPRWQSGPEAFF.

The sample holds one count of this clone. This chain links TRBV6-6 with TRBJ2-7, with unresolved D. This CDR3 region has 15 residues. V was clipped by 5 bases and J by 3 bases, with 17 bases between them. Germline V gene sequence: CDR1 MNHNY, CDR2 SVGAGI (reference sequence). For the CDR3, the DNA is TGTGCCAGCAGTATCGCGGCCGGACCTTACTACGAGCAGTACTTC. It yields the protein CASSIAAGPYYEQYF.

This chain uses TRBV6-1 with TRBJ2-5, with D possibly matching TRBD2 (6 bases). The CDR3 is 16 residues long. Trimming stripped 4 bases from V and 1 base from J, with 16 bases between. The germline gives CDR1 MNHNS, CDR2 SASEGT. The CDR3 sequence is CASSARVGGLQETQYF. The DNA for the CDR3 is TGTGCCAGCAGTGCCCGGGTGGGGGGTCTCCAAGAGACCCAGTACTTC.

J is TRBJ2-1 and V is TRBV7-2; 12 bases are a match to TRBD2. Germline CDR1 is SGHTA and CDR2 is FQGNSA. The trim removed 4 bases at V and 7 bases at J, leaving 11 bases unmatched. The CDR3 covers 17 residues. CDR3 sequence (DNA): TGTGCCAGCAGCTCCGGACTAGCGGGATCCGGTAGGAATGAGCAGTTCTTC. It yields the protein CASSSGLAGSGRNEQFF.

J is TRBJ2-3 and V is TRBV11-2, with D unresolved. The germline V and J ends were trimmed by 5 bases and 4 bases, with 10 bases remaining between them. The CDR3 is 13 residues long. Germline assignment: CDR1 SGHAT and CDR2 FQNNGV. In DNA form, the CDR3 reads TGTGCCAGCAGCACAGATGGCCCAGATACGCAGTATTTT. This codes for CASSTDGPDTQYF.

The chain links TRBV7-2 to TRBJ2-7, with 8 bases identical to TRBD2. V gave up 5 bases and J gave up 6 bases; unmatched junction bases: 9. This CDR3 region has 14 residues. From germline, CDR1 is SGHTA and CDR2 FQGNSA. The CDR3 nucleotides read TGTGCCAGCAGCCCCACTAGCGGAGGACTCGAGCAGTACTTC. Translated, it gives CASSPTSGGLEQYF.

The V gene is TRBV6-6, the J gene TRBJ2-6, with 7 bases identical to TRBD1. This CDR3 contains 15 residues. Germline V gene lookup returns CDR1 MNHNY and CDR2 SVGAGI (reference sequence). Germline trimming cut 8 bases from V and 4 bases from J; bases unmatched to any gene: 8. The DNA of the CDR3 is TGTGCCAGCCGAGGGGGCGCAGGAGGGGCCAACGTCCTGACTTTC. Protein product: CASRGGAGGANVLTF.

The chain employs TRBV6-6 and TRBJ1-5; D perhaps matches TRBD1 (6 bases). V was trimmed by 4 bases and J by 2 bases, leaving 12 bases between them. CDR1 and CDR2 from the germline V gene are MNHNY and SVGAGI (reference sequence). The CDR3 sequence is 15 residues long. For the CDR3, the DNA is TGTGCCAGCAGTTCCTTCGACAGGCGCAATCAGCCCCAGCATTTT. This encodes CASSSFDRRNQPQHF.

The chain carries TRBV7-3 and TRBJ1-2; 8 nucleotides align to TRBD1. The CDR3 is made up of 13 amino acids. Unmatched junction bases numbered 7, after V lost 5 bases and J lost 8 bases. Germline CDR1 SGHTA, CDR2 FQGTGA. The CDR3 DNA is TGTGCCAGCAGCCCCTTCGGACAGGGAGGCTACACCTTC. Encoded protein: CASSPFGQGGYTF.

The gene calls are TRBV4-2 and TRBJ1-4, with D perhaps matching TRBD1 (5 bases). The length of the CDR3 is 20 residues. Deletions cut 1 base from V and 0 bases from J, with 21 bases between. CDR1 LGHNA and CDR2 YNFKEQ come from the germline V gene. CDR3 sequence reads: CASSQVGGVSFQATNEKLFF. Here the CDR3 DNA reads TGTGCCAGCAGCCAAGTTGGGGGGGTATCCTTTCAAGCAACTAATGAAAAACTGTTTTTT.

The chain recombines TRBV18 with TRBJ1-4; no clear D. The germline V and J ends were trimmed by 3 bases and 8 bases, with 10 bases remaining between them. Germline V gene sequence: CDR1 KGHSH, CDR2 LQKENI. The CDR3 is 13 residues long. The CDR3 here is CASSPAPGEKLFF. The CDR3 DNA is TGTGCCAGCTCACCCGCCCCTGGGGAAAAACTGTTTTTT.

The chain uses TRBV6-6 and TRBJ1-5; 7 nucleotides match TRBD1. Germline CDR1 reads MNHNY; CDR2 reads SVGAGI (reference sequence). CDR3 size: 15 residues. Unmatched junction bases numbered 7, after V lost 2 bases and J lost 6 bases. As DNA, the CDR3 is TGTGCCAGCAGTTACAAGGCGGCAGGGGGTCAGCCCCAGCATTTT. It specifies CASSYKAAGGQPQHF.

This CDR3 is CASSTGGKPYEQYF. For the CDR3, the DNA is TGTGCCAGTAGCACAGGGGGAAAACCCTACGAGCAGTACTTC. This rearrangement joins TRBV19 to TRBJ2-7, with 8 nucleotides matching TRBD1. The germline gives CDR1 LNHDA, CDR2 SQIVND (reference sequence). The CDR3 is made up of 14 amino acids. V lost 6 bases to trimming and J lost 2 bases; unmatched junction nucleotides: 6.

This chain joins TRBV11-2 and TRBJ1-2; D is ambiguous. This CDR3 is built from 15 residues. V was shortened by 1 base and J by 5 bases, with 14 bases between the two germline ends. Germline V CDR1 and CDR2: SGHAT, FQNNGV. CDR3 region: CASSLVEGWRYGYTF. The CDR3 bases are TGTGCCAGCAGCTTAGTGGAGGGCTGGAGATATGGCTACACCTTC.

CDR3 in amino acids: CALRGLYTGELFF. DNA of the CDR3: TGTGCCCTCCGGGGGCTATACACCGGGGAGCTGTTTTTT. The genes are TRBV2 and TRBJ2-2, with D perhaps given as TRBD1 or TRBD2 (6 bases each). The CDR3 spans 13 residues. V was clipped by 11 bases and J by 3 bases, with 13 bases between them. Germline V gene data show CDR1 as SNHLY and CDR2 as FYNNEI.

The genes are TRBV27 and TRBJ2-7; TRBD2 aligns across 9 bases. With V trimmed by 6 bases and J by 7 bases, 22 bases remained unmatched. Germline V gene data show CDR1 as MNHEY and CDR2 as SMNVEV (reference sequence). The CDR3 runs to 18 residues. Written as DNA, the CDR3 is TGTGCCAGCAGCCCCCGGGGTAGCGGGGGAACAAGGGCTTTAGAGCAGTACTTC. It codes for CASSPRGSGGTRALEQYF.

The CDR3 here is CASSSQLAGGETQYF. The CDR3 bases are TGTGCCAGCAGCTCCCAACTAGCGGGGGGTGAGACCCAGTACTTC. The chain is built from TRBV5-4 and TRBJ2-5; 12 bases are shared with TRBD2. The CDR3 is 15 residues long. CDR1 SGHNT and CDR2 YYREEE come from the germline V gene (reference sequence). V was clipped by 3 bases and J by 5 bases; unmatched bases: 5.

The chain uses TRBV6-1 and TRBJ2-1; maybe TRBD1 (6 bases). Germline values: CDR1 MNHNS, CDR2 SASEGT. V gave up 4 bases and J gave up 15 bases, with 16 bases separating them. The CDR3 is made up of 12 amino acids. This CDR3 reads CASSARGEFLFF. In DNA, the CDR3 is TGTGCCAGCAGTGCCAGGGGTGAGTTTCTGTTCTTC.

The V gene is TRBV7-2, the J gene TRBJ1-1; D gene unclear. This CDR3 spans 14 amino acids. Germline assignment: CDR1 SGHTA and CDR2 FQGNSA. V dropped 3 bases and J dropped 4 bases, with 12 bases sitting between them. The CDR3 reads CASSFTPGITEAFF. The CDR3 nucleotides read TGTGCCAGCAGCTTTACTCCCGGGATCACTGAAGCTTTCTTT.

The genes are TRBV6-5 and TRBJ1-6; maybe TRBD1 (6 bases). This CDR3 region has 15 residues. Germline loops: CDR1 MNHEY, CDR2 SVGAGI. V shed 7 bases and J shed 5 bases, with 15 bases lying between them. CDR3: CASTTTGRNNSPLHF. DNA of the CDR3: TGTGCCAGCACCACGACAGGTCGGAATAATTCACCCCTCCACTTT.